The 3 T cell receptor beta chains below all came from one sample that was sequenced in a study of CD8 T cells in ankylosing spondylitis. One entry per CDR3 protein results from TCRdb running MiXCR on the 5' RACE reads. This table has approximately 140,000 distinct CDR3 sequences, 40% to 50% appearing once. Sequenced material: synovial fluid, either unsorted or a sorted T cell fraction (not recorded which). The receptors were sampled from a male donor with ankylosing spondylitis.

This clonotype was picked up a small number of times. The chain is built from TRBV18 and TRBJ2-7; 10 positions match TRBD1. The junction had 9 bases not matched to a gene; V was cut back by 6 bases and J by 1 base. The CDR3 has 16 amino acids. Germline CDR1 KGHSH, CDR2 LQKENI. The CDR3 DNA follows: TGTGCCAGCTCCAGCGCCGGGGGACAGGGGTCCTACGAGCAGTACTTC. This sequence encodes CASSSAGGQGSYEQYF.

The V gene is TRBV7-9, the J gene TRBJ1-1, with a tentative D call TRBD1 (5 bases). The V end lost 5 bases, the J end lost 1 base, and 20 bases lay between the germline ends. The CDR3 is made up of 17 amino acids. Per germline, CDR1 SEHNR and CDR2 FQNEAQ (reference sequence). Written as DNA, the CDR3 is TGTGCCAGCAGCGTAGACCGCTGGGGGGAGCCGAACACTGAAGCTTTCTTT. This encodes CASSVDRWGEPNTEAFF.

The V gene is TRBV12-3 or TRBV12-4, the J gene TRBJ2-2, with D possibly called TRBD1 or TRBD2 (5 bases each). This CDR3 comprises 13 residues. V gave up 8 bases and J gave up 2 bases, with 9 bases separating them. CDR3 DNA sequence: TGTGCCAGCGGGACGGACAACACCGGGGAGCTGTTTTTT. It specifies CASGTDNTGELFF.